A few counts support the clone carrying this TCR beta chain. Antigen: not known. This sample was taken from a study of blood T cells in healthy people across ages. Trimming removed 4 bases from V and 4 bases from J, with 7 bases in between. The CDR3 spans 13 residues. Germline V gene lookup returns CDR1 MNHEY and CDR2 SVGEGT. General study findings and limits: Older age went with lower TCR beta diversity per million T cells, in a roughly linear way. Unknown CMV status may confound age-related changes in expanded clones.

A second about 6 to 12 cycle PCR used barcoded and J-beta primers. TCRdb called the 5' RACE reads again in MiXCR, with one record for every CDR3 protein. The table includes about 770,000 distinct CDR3 sequences, about 42% detected once. Sequenced sample: blood. V is TRBV6-2 or TRBV6-3 and J is TRBJ2-2, with D possibly being TRBD1 (5 bases). This TCR was recovered from a man between 60 and 70 years old in good health. CDR3 DNA sequence: TGTGCCAGCAGTTTGCAGGGCACCGGGGAGCTGTTTTTT. It translates to CASSLQGTGELFF.